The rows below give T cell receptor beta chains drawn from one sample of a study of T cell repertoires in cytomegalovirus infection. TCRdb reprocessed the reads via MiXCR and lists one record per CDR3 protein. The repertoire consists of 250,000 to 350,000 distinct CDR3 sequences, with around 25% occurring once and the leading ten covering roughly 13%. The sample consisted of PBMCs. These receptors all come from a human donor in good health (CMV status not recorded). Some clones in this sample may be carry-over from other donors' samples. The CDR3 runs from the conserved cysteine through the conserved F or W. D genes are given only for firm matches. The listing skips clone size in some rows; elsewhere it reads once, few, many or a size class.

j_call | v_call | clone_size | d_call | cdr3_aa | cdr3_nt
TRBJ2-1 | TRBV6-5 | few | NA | CASSYSIALSSYNEQFF | TGTGCCAGCAGTTACTCGATAGCTCTTAGCTCCTACAATGAGCAGTTCTTC
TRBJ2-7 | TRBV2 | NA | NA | CASIGNSYEQYF | TGTGCCAGCATTGGCAACTCCTACGAGCAGTACTTC
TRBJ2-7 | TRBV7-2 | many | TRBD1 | CASSRDRAGDEQYF | TGTGCCAGCAGCCGGGACAGGGCTGGGGACGAGCAGTACTTC
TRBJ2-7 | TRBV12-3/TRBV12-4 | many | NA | CASGFGRDMYF | TGTGCCAGCGGATTCGGGCGGGATATGTACTTC
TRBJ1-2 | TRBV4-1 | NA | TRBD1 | CASSQEIQGQGASGYTF | TGCGCCAGCAGCCAAGAAATTCAAGGACAGGGGGCTTCTGGCTACACCTTC
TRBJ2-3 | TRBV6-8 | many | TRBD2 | CASSSPPAREDF | TGTGCCAGCAGTTCCCCACCAGCGCGGGAGGATTTT
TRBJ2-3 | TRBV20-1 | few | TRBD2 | CSARGPAAGSTDTQYF | TGCAGTGCTAGAGGTCCTGCAGCGGGGAGCACAGATACGCAGTATTTT
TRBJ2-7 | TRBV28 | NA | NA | CASTARGSYEQYF | TGTGCCAGCACGGCAAGGGGTTCCTACGAGCAGTACTTC
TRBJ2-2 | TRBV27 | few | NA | CASSWDGRYTGELFF | TGTGCCAGCAGTTGGGATGGACGGTACACCGGGGAGCTGTTTTTT
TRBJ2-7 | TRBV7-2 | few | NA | CASSLSRGEYEQYF | TGTGCCAGCAGCTTATCCCGGGGCGAGTACGAGCAGTACTTC
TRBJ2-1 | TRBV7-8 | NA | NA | CASSARDVDNEQFF | TGTGCCAGCAGCGCTAGGGACGTGGACAATGAGCAGTTCTTC
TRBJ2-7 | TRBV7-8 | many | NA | CASSLNRVSPYEQYF | TGTGCCAGCAGCTTAAACAGGGTATCGCCCTACGAGCAGTACTTC
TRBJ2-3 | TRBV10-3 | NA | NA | CAISEATDTQYF | TGTGCCATCAGTGAGGCCACAGATACGCAGTATTTT
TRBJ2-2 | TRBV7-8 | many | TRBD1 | CASSGGQGVTGELFF | TGTGCCAGCAGCGGGGGACAGGGGGTCACCGGGGAGCTGTTTTTT
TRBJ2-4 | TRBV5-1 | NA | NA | CASSLTEGNIQYF | TGCGCCAGCAGCTTGACCGAAGGAAACATTCAGTACTTC
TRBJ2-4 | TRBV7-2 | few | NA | CASSLVDRGGNIQYF | TGTGCCAGCAGCTTAGTAGACAGGGGAGGGAACATTCAGTACTTC
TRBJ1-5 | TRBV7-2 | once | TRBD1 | CASSSGQARQPQHF | TGTGCCAGCAGCTCGGGACAGGCACGTCAGCCCCAGCATTTT
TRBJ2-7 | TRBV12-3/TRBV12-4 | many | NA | CASSLLGGSYEQYF | TGTGCCAGCAGTCTCCTTGGTGGCTCCTACGAGCAGTACTTC
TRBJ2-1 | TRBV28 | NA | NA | CASSFRGFYNEQFF | TGTGCCAGCAGTTTCAGGGGTTTTTACAATGAGCAGTTCTTC
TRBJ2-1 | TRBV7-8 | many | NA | CASSLAAASSYNEQFF | TGTGCCAGCAGCTTAGCTGCGGCAAGCTCCTACAATGAGCAGTTCTTC
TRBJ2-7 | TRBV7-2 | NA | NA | CASSWGGEQYF | TGTGCCAGCAGCTGGGGTGGCGAGCAGTACTTC
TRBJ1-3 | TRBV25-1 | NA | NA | CASRGVGSGNTIYF | TGTGCCAGCAGGGGGGTTGGCTCTGGAAACACCATATATTTT
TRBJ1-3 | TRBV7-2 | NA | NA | CASLSGNTIYF | TGTGCCAGCTTATCTGGAAACACCATATATTTT
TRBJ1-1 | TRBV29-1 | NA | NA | CSVLQSNTEAFF | TGCAGCGTATTACAGTCGAACACTGAAGCTTTCTTT
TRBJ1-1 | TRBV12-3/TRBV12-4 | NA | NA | CASSPGRVLGTEAFF | TGTGCCAGCAGTCCAGGACGGGTCTTGGGCACTGAAGCTTTCTTT